A single sample is the source of the 23 T cell receptor beta chains below, sequenced in a study of T cell repertoires in cytomegalovirus infection. MiXCR, applied by TCRdb to the reads, yields one record per CDR3 protein. This sample has a few hundred thousand distinct CDR3 sequences, with 15% to 20% found just once. The sequenced sample consisted of PBMCs. The receptors originated from a human donor in good health (CMV status not recorded). Some clones in this sample may be carry-over from other donors' samples.

This clonotype was found many times. The chain uses TRBV7-9 and TRBJ2-7; D is uncertain. The CDR3 consists of 16 residues. Trimming left V 5 bases short and J 5 bases short, with 22 bases between. Germline V gives CDR1 SEHNR, CDR2 FQNEAQ (reference sequence). DNA of the CDR3: TGTGCCAGCAGCCCTAAGCGCCGGAGTGGACCGGACGAGCAGTACTTC. Encoded protein: CASSPKRRSGPDEQYF.

This clonotype was counted at least ten times. The genes are TRBV6-5 and TRBJ2-3, with D hard to call. Germline V gene sequence: CDR1 MNHEY, CDR2 SVGAGI. Trimming took 4 bases from V and 2 from J, leaving 13 bases between them. The CDR3 extends over 15 amino acids. The CDR3 sequence is CASSFLGRNTDTQYF. DNA of the CDR3: TGTGCCAGCAGTTTCCTGGGTAGGAACACAGATACGCAGTATTTT.

This clonotype was seen a few times. This rearrangement joins TRBV20-1 to TRBJ1-6; TRBD1 matches at 11 bases. Looked up from germline, CDR1 is DFQATT and CDR2 is SNEGSKA (reference sequence). This CDR3 has 16 amino acids. V shed 6 bases and J 7 bases; nucleotides not matched to a gene: 11. The CDR3 region has the DNA TGCAGTGCGCCTTCCCGGACAGGGGGCGCGAATTCACCCCTCCACTTT. Translated: CSAPSRTGGANSPLHF.

This clonotype was counted between two and nine times. The J gene is TRBJ2-1, the V gene TRBV14; 10 bases align to TRBD2. The CDR3 is made up of 16 amino acids. V gave up 1 base and J gave up 4 bases; unmatched junction bases: 4. The germline V gene encodes CDR1 SGHDN and CDR2 FVKESK. The CDR3 region has the DNA TGTGCCAGCAGCCAAGGCTCGGGACTAGCGTACAATGAGCAGTTCTTC. It specifies CASSQGSGLAYNEQFF.

This rearrangement joins TRBV5-6 to TRBJ2-5, with D uncertain. The V gene's germline CDR1 is SGHDT and CDR2 YYEEEE. The CDR3 runs 14 residues. The V gene lost 2 bases and the J gene lost 4 bases, with 12 bases spanning the gap. CDR3 in amino acids: CASSLGGSGETQYF. Here the CDR3 DNA reads TGTGCCAGCAGCTTAGGTGGGTCAGGAGAGACCCAGTACTTC.

The genes are TRBV20-1 and TRBJ1-6; D call uncertain. The CDR3 has 17 amino acids. V lost 5 bases to trimming and J lost 7 bases, with 24 bases between them. The germline gives CDR1 DFQATT, CDR2 SNEGSKA (reference sequence). The CDR3 loop reads CSAFPVRGGFGNSPLHF. As DNA, the CDR3 is TGCAGTGCTTTCCCGGTTCGAGGAGGCTTTGGGAATTCACCCCTCCACTTT.

This clonotype has a count of ten or more. The rearrangement uses TRBV12-3 or TRBV12-4 and TRBJ2-2; 8 positions match TRBD2. After removal of 11 bases from V and 0 bases from J, the junction contained 5 bases not matched to a gene. CDR3 size: 14 residues. The DNA of the CDR3 is TGTGCCGTCCAGCGGGGGCCGAACACCGGGGAGCTGTTTTTT. Amino acid sequence: CAVQRGPNTGELFF.

A few counts support this clonotype. The chain links TRBV6-6 to TRBJ1-1; 7 bases map to TRBD1. Germline-derived CDR1 and CDR2 are MNHNY and SVGAGI (reference sequence). There are 16 residues in the CDR3. V shed 6 bases and J 4 bases; nucleotides not matched to a gene: 14. The DNA of the CDR3 is TGTGCCAGCAGCGGGGGACAGCGAATCGGTTTCACTGAAGCTTTCTTT. This codes for CASSGGQRIGFTEAFF.

The sample holds many counts of this clonotype. The rearrangement joins TRBV12-3 or TRBV12-4 to TRBJ2-7; TRBD1 aligns across 8 bases. Trimming removed 10 bases from V and 0 bases from J; junction bases left unmatched: 8. The length of the CDR3 is 14 residues. The DNA for the CDR3 is TGTGCCACCTCCGGGACAGGAAGCTCCTACGAGCAGTACTTC. This gives the protein CATSGTGSSYEQYF.

This clonotype was seen repeatedly, ten times or more. The chain is built from TRBV7-2 and TRBJ2-1; weak D call: TRBD1 (6 bases). V was clipped by 4 bases and J by 0 bases, with 10 bases between them. The germline V gene encodes CDR1 SGHTA and CDR2 FQGNSA. The CDR3 is 15 residues long. CDR3 amino acids: CASSSDSSSYNEQFF. The CDR3 DNA follows: TGTGCCAGCAGCTCGGACAGCAGCTCCTACAATGAGCAGTTCTTC. The entire variable domain, with the rest obtained from reference TRBV7-2 and TRBJ2-1, is as follows: GAGVSQSPSNKVTEKGKDVELRCDPISGHTALYWYRQSLGQGLEFLIYFQGNSAPDKSGLPSDRFSAERTGGSVSTLTIQRTQQEDSAVYLCASSSDSSSYNEQFFGPGTRLTVL.

This clonotype has a handful of counts. CDR3 DNA sequence: TGTGCCAGCAGCATCGCCGCCCTTGGGGCGAGGGATGGCTACACCTTC. It specifies CASSIAALGARDGYTF. The chain combines TRBV6-2 or TRBV6-3 with TRBJ1-2; D is possibly TRBD1 (5 bases). The CDR3 runs to 16 residues. V lost 6 bases and J lost 6, with 23 bases in between. Germline CDR1 is MNHEY and CDR2 is SVGEGT.

This clonotype turned up a few times. The germline gene is not matched at one end of the junction; a read error may be the cause. The rearrangement joins TRBV4-1 to TRBJ2-3, with D perhaps assigned TRBD1 or TRBD2 (6 bases each). Per the germline V gene, CDR1 is MGHRA and CDR2 is YSYEKL. The CDR3 loop spans 15 amino acids. CDR3 coding DNA: TGTGCCAGCAGCCACGTGGGGGGCAGTCCAGATACGCAGTATTTT. This codes for CASSHVGGSPDTQYF.

This clonotype has a handful of counts. V gene TRBV27 combines with J gene TRBJ2-3, with D unclear. The CDR3 has 15 residues. With 6 bases removed from V and 2 bases from J, the gap between germline ends came to 15 bases. In germline, CDR1 is MNHEY, CDR2 SMNVEV (reference sequence). The CDR3 loop is CASRNRGAFTDTQYF. The CDR3 DNA reads as TGTGCCAGCAGGAATAGAGGCGCTTTCACAGATACGCAGTATTTT.

The chain carries TRBV7-2 and TRBJ1-2; tentatively, D is TRBD1 (6 bases). CDR3 length: 15 amino acids. In germline, CDR1 is SGHTA, CDR2 FQGNSA. Between the trimmed V and J ends, which lost 3 bases and 5 bases, there was a span of 16 bases. CDR3 coding DNA: TGTGCCAGCAGCTTGGGGCAGGGGAGATCATATGGCTACACCTTC. Its translation: CASSLGQGRSYGYTF.

J is TRBJ2-6 and V is TRBV5-4, with a possible D match to TRBD1 (6 bases). CDR3 length: 16 amino acids. V was pared by 3 bases and J by 0 bases, with 10 bases between. Germline values: CDR1 SGHNT, CDR2 YYREEE (reference sequence). CDR3 nucleotides: TGTGCCAGCAGCTCGCGGACAGTCTCTGGGGCCAACGTCCTGACTTTC. Its translation: CASSSRTVSGANVLTF.

This clonotype was recorded a few times. The gene calls are TRBV12-3 or TRBV12-4 and TRBJ2-5; 9 bases agree with TRBD1. J lost 4 bases, V lost 3 bases, and 18 bases had no gene match. CDR3 length: 19 amino acids. CDR3 region: CASSFSTGQGFSNGETQYF. The CDR3 DNA sequence: TGTGCCAGCAGTTTTTCGACCGGACAGGGGTTTTCGAATGGAGAGACCCAGTACTTC.

Only a few counts were recorded for this clonotype. J is TRBJ2-1 and V is TRBV11-2; the D is unclear. CDR3 length: 13 residues. Germline assignment: CDR1 SGHAT and CDR2 FQNNGV. V shed 2 bases and J shed 5 bases, with 7 bases lying between them. CDR3 protein: CASSLLLDNEQFF. DNA of the CDR3: TGTGCCAGCAGCTTACTTCTGGACAATGAGCAGTTCTTC.

This clonotype came up a few times. This chain joins TRBV12-3 or TRBV12-4 and TRBJ1-4; a possible D gene is TRBD1 (6 bases). Trimming cost V 6 bases and J 7 bases, with 18 bases left between them. The CDR3 covers 15 residues. The CDR3 spells CASSSLQGSGEKLFF. CDR3 nucleotide sequence: TGTGCCAGCAGCTCCCTTCAGGGGTCGGGTGAAAAACTGTTTTTT.

This clonotype was seen more than once but under ten times. The chain couples TRBV5-5 to TRBJ2-1; the D gene is possibly TRBD1 (6 bases). The V gene's germline CDR1 is SGHKS and CDR2 YYEKEE (reference sequence). The V and J ends lost 0 bases and 2 bases respectively, with 15 bases between them. The CDR3 covers 17 residues. CDR3 protein: CASSLGSNSGAYNEQFF. CDR3 nucleotide sequence: TGTGCCAGCAGCTTGGGGTCAAATTCAGGGGCCTACAATGAGCAGTTCTTC.

This clonotype appeared a few times. This chain connects TRBV12-3 or TRBV12-4 to TRBJ1-6; D is undetermined. V shed 3 bases and J shed 3 bases, with 3 bases lying between them. This CDR3 has 13 amino acids. CDR3 in DNA: TGTGCCAGCAGTTTCGTCTATAATTCACCCCTCCACTTT. This gives the protein CASSFVYNSPLHF.

This sequence joins TRBV20-1 and TRBJ1-1; D gene uncertain. The germline gives CDR1 DFQATT, CDR2 SNEGSKA (reference sequence). The CDR3 length is 12 residues. Trimming removed 2 bases from V and 6 bases from J, with 10 bases in between. Here the CDR3 reads CSARWALAEAFF. The CDR3 nucleotides are TGCAGTGCTAGATGGGCCCTCGCTGAAGCTTTCTTT.

This clonotype has at least ten counts. Here the CDR3 DNA reads TGTGCCAGCAGCCCGACGGACAGGGGGCAACCCCAGCATTTT. This sequence encodes CASSPTDRGQPQHF. This chain connects TRBV7-2 to TRBJ1-5; 11 nucleotides agree with TRBD1. This CDR3 is built from 14 residues. The ends lost 5 bases at V and 10 bases at J; junction bases unmatched: 7. Germline CDR1 and CDR2: SGHTA and FQGNSA.

The chain recombines TRBV6-1 with TRBJ2-3; 8 bases match TRBD1. This CDR3 spans 15 amino acids. Germline V CDR1 and CDR2: MNHNS, SASEGT. J was trimmed by 5 bases and V by 4 bases; bases with no gene match: 8. The DNA for the CDR3 is TGTGCCAGCAGTGGACAGGGGAGGCTTCAAGATACGCAGTATTTT. Protein product: CASSGQGRLQDTQYF.